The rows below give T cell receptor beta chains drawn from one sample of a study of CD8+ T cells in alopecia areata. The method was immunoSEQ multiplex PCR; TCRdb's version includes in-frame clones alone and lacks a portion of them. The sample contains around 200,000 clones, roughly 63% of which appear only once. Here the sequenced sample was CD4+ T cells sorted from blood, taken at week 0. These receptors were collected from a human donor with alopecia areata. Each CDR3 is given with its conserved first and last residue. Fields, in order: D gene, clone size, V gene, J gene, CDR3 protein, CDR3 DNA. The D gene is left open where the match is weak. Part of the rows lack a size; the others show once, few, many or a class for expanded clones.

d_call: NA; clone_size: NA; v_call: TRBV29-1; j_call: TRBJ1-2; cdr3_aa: CRPNTGNYGYTF; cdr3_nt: TGCAGACCGAATACAGGGAACTATGGCTACACCTTC
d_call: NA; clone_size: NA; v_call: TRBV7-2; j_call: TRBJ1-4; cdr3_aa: CASSRLYGEKLFF; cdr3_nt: TGTGCCAGCAGCCGCCTTTACGGTGAAAAACTGTTTTTT
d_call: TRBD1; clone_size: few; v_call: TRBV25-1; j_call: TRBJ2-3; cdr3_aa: CASSERIGQADGDTQYF; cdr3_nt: TGTGCCAGCAGTGAACGAATCGGACAGGCAGATGGGGATACGCAGTATTTT
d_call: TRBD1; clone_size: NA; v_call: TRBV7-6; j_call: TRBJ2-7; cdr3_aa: CASSFGDSEYEQYF; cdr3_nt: TGTGCCAGCAGCTTTGGGGACAGCGAATACGAGCAGTACTTC
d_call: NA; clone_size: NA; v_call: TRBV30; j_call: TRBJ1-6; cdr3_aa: CAWSLLSSYNSPLHF; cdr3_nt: TGTGCCTGGTCGCTCTTGAGCTCCTATAATTCACCCCTCCACTTT
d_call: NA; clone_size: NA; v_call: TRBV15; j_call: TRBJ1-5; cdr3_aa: CATSRDRNQPQHF; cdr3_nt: TGTGCCACCAGCAGAGACAGGAATCAGCCCCAGCATTTT
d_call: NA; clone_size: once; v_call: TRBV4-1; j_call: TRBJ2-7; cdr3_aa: CASSQDPSRPSYEQYF; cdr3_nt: TGCGCCAGCAGCCAAGATCCCAGCAGGCCGTCCTACGAGCAGTACTTC
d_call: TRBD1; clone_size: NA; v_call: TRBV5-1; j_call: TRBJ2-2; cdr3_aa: CASSPTGANTGELFF; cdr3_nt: TGCGCCAGCAGCCCAACAGGGGCGAACACCGGGGAGCTGTTTTTT
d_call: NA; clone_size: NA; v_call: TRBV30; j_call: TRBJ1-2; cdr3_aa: CAWSGAKDYGYTF; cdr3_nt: TGTGCCTGGAGTGGAGCGAAGGACTATGGCTACACCTTC
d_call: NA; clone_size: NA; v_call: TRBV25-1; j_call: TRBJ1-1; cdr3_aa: CASRSDGSGNTEAFF; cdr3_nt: TGTGCCAGCAGATCGGACGGATCAGGGAACACTGAAGCTTTCTTT
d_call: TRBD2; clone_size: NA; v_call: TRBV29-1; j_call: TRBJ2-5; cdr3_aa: CSGATSGRETQYF; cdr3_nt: TGCAGCGGTGCGACTAGCGGGAGGGAGACCCAGTACTTC
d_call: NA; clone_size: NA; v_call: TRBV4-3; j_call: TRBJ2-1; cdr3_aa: CASSQGPGEQFF; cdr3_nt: TGCGCCAGCAGCCAAGGCCCCGGTGAGCAGTTCTTC
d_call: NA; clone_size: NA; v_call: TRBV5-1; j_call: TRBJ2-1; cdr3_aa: CASSPDPAVTNEQFF; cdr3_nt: TGCGCCAGCAGCCCTGACCCGGCGGTGACCAATGAGCAGTTCTTC
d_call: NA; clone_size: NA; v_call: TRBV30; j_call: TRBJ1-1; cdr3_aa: CAWSRQPNTEAFF; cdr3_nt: TGTGCCTGGAGTCGTCAGCCGAACACTGAAGCTTTCTTT
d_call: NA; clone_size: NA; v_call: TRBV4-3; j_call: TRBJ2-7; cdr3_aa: CASSQDGGSMVKGQYF; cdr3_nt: TGCGCCAGCAGCCAAGATGGGGGGTCTATGGTAAAGGGGCAGTACTTC
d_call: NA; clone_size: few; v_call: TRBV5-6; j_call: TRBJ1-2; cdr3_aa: CASSQPGGRIGYGYTF; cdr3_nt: TGTGCCAGCAGCCAACCCGGGGGCCGGATTGGCTATGGCTACACCTTC
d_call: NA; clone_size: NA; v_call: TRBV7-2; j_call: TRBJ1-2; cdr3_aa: CASSPTRGRDYGYTF; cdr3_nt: TGTGCCAGCAGCCCCACCAGGGGAAGAGACTATGGCTACACCTTC
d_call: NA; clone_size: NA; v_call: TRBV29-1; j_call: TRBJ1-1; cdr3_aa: CSVAGYTEAFF; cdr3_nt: TGCAGCGTTGCGGGGTACACTGAAGCTTTCTTT
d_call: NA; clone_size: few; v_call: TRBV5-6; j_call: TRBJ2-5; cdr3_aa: CASSYVGAQETQYF; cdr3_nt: TGTGCCAGCAGCTACGTCGGGGCCCAAGAGACCCAGTACTTC
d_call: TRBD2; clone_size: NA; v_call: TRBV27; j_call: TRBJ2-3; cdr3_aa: CASRTSGGHDTQYF; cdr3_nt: TGTGCCAGCAGGACCAGCGGGGGGCATGATACGCAGTATTTT
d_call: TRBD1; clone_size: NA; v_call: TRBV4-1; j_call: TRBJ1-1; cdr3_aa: CASSQGQLNTEAFF; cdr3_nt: TGCGCCAGCAGCCAGGGACAGTTGAACACTGAAGCTTTCTTT
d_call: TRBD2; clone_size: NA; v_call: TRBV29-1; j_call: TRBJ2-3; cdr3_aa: CSVGTRLTDTQYF; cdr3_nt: TGCAGCGTTGGGACTAGACTTACAGATACGCAGTATTTT
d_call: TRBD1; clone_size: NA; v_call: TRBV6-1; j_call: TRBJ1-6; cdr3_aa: CASSVRTGGSPLHF; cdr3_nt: TGTGCCAGCAGTGTCCGGACAGGAGGGTCACCCCTCCACTTT
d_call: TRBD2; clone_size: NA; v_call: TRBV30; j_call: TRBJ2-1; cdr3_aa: CAWGSSGGLYNEQFF; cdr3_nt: TGTGCCTGGGGATCTAGCGGGGGGCTCTACAATGAGCAGTTCTTC
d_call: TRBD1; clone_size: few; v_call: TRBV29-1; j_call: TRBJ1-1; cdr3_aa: CSARTGVGNTEAFF; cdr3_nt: TGCAGCGCCAGGACAGGGGTGGGAAACACTGAAGCTTTCTTT
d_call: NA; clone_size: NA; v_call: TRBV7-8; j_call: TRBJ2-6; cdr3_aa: CASSQLGQLSGANVLTF; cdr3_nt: TGTGCCAGCAGCCAGCTTGGACAGCTCTCTGGGGCCAACGTCCTGACTTTC
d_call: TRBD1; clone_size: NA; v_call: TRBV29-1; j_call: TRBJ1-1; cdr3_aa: CSVNRGGTEAFF; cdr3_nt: TGCAGCGTTAACAGGGGGGGCACTGAAGCTTTCTTT
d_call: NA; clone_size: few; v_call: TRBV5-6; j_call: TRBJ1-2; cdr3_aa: CASRTLGETDGYTF; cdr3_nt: TGTGCCAGCAGGACTCTGGGCGAAACGGATGGCTACACCTTC
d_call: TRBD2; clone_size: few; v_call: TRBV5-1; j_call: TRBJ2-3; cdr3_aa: CASSSMVSGTDTQYF; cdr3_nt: TGCGCCAGCAGCTCCATGGTTAGCGGGACAGATACGCAGTATTTT
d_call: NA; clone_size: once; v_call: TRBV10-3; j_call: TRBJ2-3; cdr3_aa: CATQGGYDTQYF; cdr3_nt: TGTGCCACCCAGGGGGGGTATGATACGCAGTATTTT
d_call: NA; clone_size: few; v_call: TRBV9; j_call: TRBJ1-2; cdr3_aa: CASSGAYGYTF; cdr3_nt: TGTGCCAGCAGCGGGGCCTATGGCTACACCTTC